Sequencing of this T cell receptor (beta chain) was carried out in a study of cytotoxic CD8 clonotypes in ibrutinib-treated CLL. Study-wide background: The study included roughly 10 relapsed/refractory and 15 treatment-naive patients; about 18 had IGHV unmutated disease. Points from the study as a whole: Baseline clonality, higher than in age-matched healthy donors, tracked circulating CD8+ T-cell counts. There were few public clonotypes, and on treatment they contracted or stayed stable.

The V gene lost 4 bases and the J gene lost 7 bases, with 14 bases spanning the gap. CDR3 length: 15 amino acids. Germline assignment: CDR1 PRHDT and CDR2 FYEKMQ (reference sequence). As concerns this clone: Its target is not known.

Generated by immunoSEQ multiplex PCR, the TCRdb table keeps only in-frame clones and is missing some. The table includes approximately 74,000 clones, around 81% detected once. V usage is TRBV13 and J usage is TRBJ1-6, with D possibly being TRBD1 (6 bases). The sequenced sample was PBMCs, obtained at disease progression, from a patient treated with ibrutinib. The clonotype comes from a human donor with chronic lymphocytic leukemia. CDR3 in amino acids: CASSSLLGGNSPLHF. For the CDR3, the DNA is TGTGCCAGCAGCTCTCTATTAGGGGGAAATTCACCCCTCCACTTT.